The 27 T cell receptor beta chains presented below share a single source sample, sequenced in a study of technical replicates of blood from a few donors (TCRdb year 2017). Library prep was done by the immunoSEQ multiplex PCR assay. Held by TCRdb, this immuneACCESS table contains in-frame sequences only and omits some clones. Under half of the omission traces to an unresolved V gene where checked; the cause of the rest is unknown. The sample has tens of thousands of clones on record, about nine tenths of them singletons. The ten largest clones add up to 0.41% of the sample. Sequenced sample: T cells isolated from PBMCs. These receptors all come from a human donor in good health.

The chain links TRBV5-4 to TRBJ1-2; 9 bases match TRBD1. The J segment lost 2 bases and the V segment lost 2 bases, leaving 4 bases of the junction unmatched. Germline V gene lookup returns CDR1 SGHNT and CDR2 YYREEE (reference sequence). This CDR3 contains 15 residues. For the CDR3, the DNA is TGTGCCAGCAGCTTAAACAGGGGGCTGAACTATGGCTACACCTTC. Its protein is CASSLNRGLNYGYTF. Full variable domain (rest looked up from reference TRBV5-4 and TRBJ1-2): ETGVTQSPTHLIKTRGQQVTLRCSSQSGHNTVSWYQQALGQGPQFIFQYYREEENGRGNFPPRFSGLQFPNYSSELNVNALELDDSALYLCASSLNRGLNYGYTFGSGTRLTVV.

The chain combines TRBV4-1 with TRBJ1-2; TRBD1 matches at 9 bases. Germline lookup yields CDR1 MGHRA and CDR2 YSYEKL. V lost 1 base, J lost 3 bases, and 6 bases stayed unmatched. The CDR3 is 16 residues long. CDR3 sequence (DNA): TGCGCCAGCAGCCAAGCGACAGGGGGATGGGACTATGGCTACACCTTC. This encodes CASSQATGGWDYGYTF.

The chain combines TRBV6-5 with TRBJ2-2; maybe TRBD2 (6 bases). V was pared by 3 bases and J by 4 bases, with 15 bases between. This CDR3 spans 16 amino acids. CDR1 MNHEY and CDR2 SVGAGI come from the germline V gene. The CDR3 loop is CASSYVPGEGTGELFF. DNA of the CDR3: TGTGCCAGCAGTTATGTTCCGGGAGAAGGCACCGGGGAGCTGTTTTTT.

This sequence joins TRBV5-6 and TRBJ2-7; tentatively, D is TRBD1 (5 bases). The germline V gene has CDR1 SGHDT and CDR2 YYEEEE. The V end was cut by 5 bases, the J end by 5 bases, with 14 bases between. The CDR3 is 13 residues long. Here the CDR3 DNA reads TGTGCCAGCAGTACAGGTAGGATCCACGAGCAGTACTTC. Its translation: CASSTGRIHEQYF.

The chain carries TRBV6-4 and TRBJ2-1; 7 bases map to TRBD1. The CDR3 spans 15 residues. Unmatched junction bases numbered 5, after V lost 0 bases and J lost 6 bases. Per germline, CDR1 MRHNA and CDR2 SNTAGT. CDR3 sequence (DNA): TGTGCCAGCAGTGACTCAGGACAGGCTATCAATGAGCAGTTCTTC. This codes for CASSDSGQAINEQFF.

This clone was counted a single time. In DNA, the CDR3 is TGTGCCAGCAGCCCAAAGGTTGCGGGATTCTCCTACGAGCAGTACTTC. This sequence encodes CASSPKVAGFSYEQYF. The chain links TRBV7-2 to TRBJ2-7; tentative D call: TRBD2 (6 bases). CDR1 and CDR2 (germline): SGHTA, FQGNSA. Trimming removed 5 bases from V and 0 bases from J, with 17 bases in between. The CDR3 covers 16 residues.

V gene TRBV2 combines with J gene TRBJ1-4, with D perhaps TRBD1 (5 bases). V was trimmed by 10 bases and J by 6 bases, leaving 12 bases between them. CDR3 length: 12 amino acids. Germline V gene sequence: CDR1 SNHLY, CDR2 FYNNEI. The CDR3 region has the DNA TGTGCCAATAGACAGACCGATGAAAAACTGTTTTTT. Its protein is CANRQTDEKLFF.

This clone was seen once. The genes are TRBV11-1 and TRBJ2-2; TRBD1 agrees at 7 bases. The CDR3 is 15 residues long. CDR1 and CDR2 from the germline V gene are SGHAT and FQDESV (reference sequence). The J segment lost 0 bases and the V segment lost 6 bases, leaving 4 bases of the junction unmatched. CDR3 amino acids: CASRRQGTNTGELFF. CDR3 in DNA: TGTGCCAGCAGGAGACAGGGAACGAACACCGGGGAGCTGTTTTTT.

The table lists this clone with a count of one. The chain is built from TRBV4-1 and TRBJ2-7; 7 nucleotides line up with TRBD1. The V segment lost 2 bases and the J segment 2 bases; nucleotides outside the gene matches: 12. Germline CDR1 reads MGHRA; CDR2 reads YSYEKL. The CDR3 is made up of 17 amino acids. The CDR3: CASSQRNNRGLTYEQYF. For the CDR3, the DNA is TGCGCCAGCAGCCAACGAAACAACAGGGGTTTGACCTACGAGCAGTACTTC.

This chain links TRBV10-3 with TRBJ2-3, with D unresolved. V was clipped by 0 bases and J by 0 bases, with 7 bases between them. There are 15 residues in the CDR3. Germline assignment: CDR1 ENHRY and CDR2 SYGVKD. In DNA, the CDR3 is TGTGCCATCAGTGAGTCTGTAGCTAGCACAGATACGCAGTATTTT. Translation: CAISESVASTDTQYF.

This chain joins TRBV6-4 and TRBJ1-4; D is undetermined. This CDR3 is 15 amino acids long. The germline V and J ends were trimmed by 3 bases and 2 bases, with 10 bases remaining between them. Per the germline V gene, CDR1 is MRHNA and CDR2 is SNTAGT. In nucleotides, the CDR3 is TGTGCCAGCAGTGAAACCCCCGGGACTAATGAAAAACTGTTTTTT. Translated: CASSETPGTNEKLFF.

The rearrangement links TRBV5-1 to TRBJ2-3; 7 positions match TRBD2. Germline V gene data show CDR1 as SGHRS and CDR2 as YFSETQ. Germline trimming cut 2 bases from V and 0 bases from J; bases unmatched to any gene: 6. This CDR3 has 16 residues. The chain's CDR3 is CASSLGAGPSTDTQYF. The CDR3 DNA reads TGCGCCAGCAGCTTAGGAGCGGGGCCTAGCACAGATACGCAGTATTTT.

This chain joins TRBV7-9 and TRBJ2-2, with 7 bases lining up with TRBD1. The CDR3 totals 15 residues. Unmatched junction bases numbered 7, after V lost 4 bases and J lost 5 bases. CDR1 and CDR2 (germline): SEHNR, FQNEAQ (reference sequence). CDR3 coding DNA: TGTGCCAGCAGCTCGACAGGGAGATATACCGGGGAGCTGTTTTTT. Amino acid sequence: CASSSTGRYTGELFF.

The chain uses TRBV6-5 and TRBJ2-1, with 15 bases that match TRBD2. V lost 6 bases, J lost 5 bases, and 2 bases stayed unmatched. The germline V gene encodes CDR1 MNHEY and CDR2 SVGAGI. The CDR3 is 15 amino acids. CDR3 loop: CASRGLAGGHNEQFF. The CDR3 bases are TGTGCCAGCAGAGGACTAGCGGGGGGGCACAATGAGCAGTTCTTC.

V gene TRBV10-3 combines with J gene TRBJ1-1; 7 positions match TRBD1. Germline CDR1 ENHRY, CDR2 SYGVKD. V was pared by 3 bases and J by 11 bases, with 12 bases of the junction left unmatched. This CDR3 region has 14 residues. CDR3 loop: CAISDRGQVTDAFF. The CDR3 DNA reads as TGTGCCATCAGTGACCGTGGACAGGTCACCGACGCTTTCTTT.

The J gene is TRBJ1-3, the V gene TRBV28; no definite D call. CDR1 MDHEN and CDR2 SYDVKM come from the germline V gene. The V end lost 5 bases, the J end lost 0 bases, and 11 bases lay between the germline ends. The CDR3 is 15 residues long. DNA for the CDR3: TGTGCCAGCAGTCTAACACAGTCCTCTGGAAACACCATATATTTT. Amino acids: CASSLTQSSGNTIYF.

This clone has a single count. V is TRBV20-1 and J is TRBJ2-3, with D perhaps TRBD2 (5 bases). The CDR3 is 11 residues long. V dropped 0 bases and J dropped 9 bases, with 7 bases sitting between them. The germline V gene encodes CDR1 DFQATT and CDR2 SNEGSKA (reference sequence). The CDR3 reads CSARDSGTQYF. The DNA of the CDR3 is TGCAGTGCTAGAGATTCGGGGACGCAGTATTTT.

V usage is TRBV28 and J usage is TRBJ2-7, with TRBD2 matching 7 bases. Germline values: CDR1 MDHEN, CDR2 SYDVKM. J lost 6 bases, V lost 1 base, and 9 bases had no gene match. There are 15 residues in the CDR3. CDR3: CASSLSREGLIEQYF. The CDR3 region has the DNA TGTGCCAGCAGTTTATCGAGGGAGGGCCTCATCGAGCAGTACTTC.

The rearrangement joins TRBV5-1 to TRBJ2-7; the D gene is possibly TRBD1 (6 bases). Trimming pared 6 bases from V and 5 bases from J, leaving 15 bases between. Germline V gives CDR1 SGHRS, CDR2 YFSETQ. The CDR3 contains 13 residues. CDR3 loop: CASNPGHLDEQYF. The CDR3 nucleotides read TGCGCCAGCAACCCGGGACATTTAGACGAGCAGTACTTC.

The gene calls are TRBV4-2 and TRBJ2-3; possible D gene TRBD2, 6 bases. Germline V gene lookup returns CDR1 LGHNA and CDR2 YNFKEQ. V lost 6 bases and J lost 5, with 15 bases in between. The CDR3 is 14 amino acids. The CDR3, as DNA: TGTGCCAGCAGTCTCACGGAGGGGAAAGATACGCAGTATTTT. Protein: CASSLTEGKDTQYF.

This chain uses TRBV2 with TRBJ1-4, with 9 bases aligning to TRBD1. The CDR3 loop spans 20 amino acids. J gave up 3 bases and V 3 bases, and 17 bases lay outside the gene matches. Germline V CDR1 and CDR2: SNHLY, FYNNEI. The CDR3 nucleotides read TGTGCCAGCAGTGAGTTTAGGGACAGGGTAGATTTTGCAGCTAATGAAAAACTGTTTTTT. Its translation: CASSEFRDRVDFAANEKLFF. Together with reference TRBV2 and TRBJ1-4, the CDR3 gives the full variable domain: EPEVTQTPSHQVTQMGQEVILRCVPISNHLYFYWYRQILGQKVEFLVSFYNNEISEKSEIFDDQFSVERPDGSNFTLKIRSTKLEDSAMYFCASSEFRDRVDFAANEKLFFGSGTQLSVL.

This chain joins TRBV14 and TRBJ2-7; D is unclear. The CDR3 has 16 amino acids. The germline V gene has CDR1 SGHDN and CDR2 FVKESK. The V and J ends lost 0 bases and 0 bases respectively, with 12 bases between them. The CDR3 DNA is TGTGCCAGCAGCCAAGATGAAAGGTGGGCCTCCTACGAGCAGTACTTC. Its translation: CASSQDERWASYEQYF.

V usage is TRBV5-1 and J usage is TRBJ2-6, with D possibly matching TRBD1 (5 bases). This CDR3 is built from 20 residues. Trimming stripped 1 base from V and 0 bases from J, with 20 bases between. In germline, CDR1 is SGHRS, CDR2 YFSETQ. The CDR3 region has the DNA TGCGCCAGCAGCTTGATCGGGCAGGGAACTACTGGCTCTGGGGCCAACGTCCTGACTTTC. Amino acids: CASSLIGQGTTGSGANVLTF.

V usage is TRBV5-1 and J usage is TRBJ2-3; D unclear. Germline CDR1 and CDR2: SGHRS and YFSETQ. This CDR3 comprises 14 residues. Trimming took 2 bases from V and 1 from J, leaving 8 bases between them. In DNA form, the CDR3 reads TGCGCCAGCAGCTTCCAGAAACGCACAGATACGCAGTATTTT. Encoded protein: CASSFQKRTDTQYF.

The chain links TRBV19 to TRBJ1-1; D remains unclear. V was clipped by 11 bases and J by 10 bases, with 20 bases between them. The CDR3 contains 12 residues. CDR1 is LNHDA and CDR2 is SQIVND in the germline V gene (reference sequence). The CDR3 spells CASNLVGTGAFF. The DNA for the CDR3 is TGTGCCTCTAATCTAGTCGGAACGGGAGCTTTCTTT.

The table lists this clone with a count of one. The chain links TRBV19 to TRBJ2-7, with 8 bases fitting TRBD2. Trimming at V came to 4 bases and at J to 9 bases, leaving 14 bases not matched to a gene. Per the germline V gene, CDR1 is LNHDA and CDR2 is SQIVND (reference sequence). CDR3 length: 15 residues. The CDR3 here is CASSTEPGLGERQYF. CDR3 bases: TGTGCCAGTAGTACCGAGCCGGGACTAGGAGAGAGGCAGTACTTC. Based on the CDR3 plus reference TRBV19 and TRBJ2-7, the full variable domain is DGGITQSPKYLFRKEGQNVTLSCEQNLNHDAMYWYRQDPGQGLRLIYYSQIVNDFQKGDIAEGYSVSREKKESFPLTVTSAQKNPTAFYLCASSTEPGLGERQYFGPGTRLTVT.

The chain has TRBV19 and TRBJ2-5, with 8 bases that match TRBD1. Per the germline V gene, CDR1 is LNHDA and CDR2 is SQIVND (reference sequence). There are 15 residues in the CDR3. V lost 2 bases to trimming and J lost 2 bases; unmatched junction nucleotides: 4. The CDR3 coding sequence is TGTGCCAGTAGTATATTCAGGGGGCCTCAAGAGACCCAGTACTTC. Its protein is CASSIFRGPQETQYF.